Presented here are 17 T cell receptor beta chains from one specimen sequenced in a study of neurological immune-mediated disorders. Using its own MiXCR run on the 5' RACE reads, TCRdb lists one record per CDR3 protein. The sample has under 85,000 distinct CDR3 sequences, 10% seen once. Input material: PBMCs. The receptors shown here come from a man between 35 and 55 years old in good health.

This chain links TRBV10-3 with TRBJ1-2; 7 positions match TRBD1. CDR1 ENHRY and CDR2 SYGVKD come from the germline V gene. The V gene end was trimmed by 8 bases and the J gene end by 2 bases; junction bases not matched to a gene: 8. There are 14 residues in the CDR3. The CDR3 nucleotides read TGTGCCATCCTACTAGAGGGACAGAACTATGGCTACACCTTC. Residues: CAILLEGQNYGYTF.

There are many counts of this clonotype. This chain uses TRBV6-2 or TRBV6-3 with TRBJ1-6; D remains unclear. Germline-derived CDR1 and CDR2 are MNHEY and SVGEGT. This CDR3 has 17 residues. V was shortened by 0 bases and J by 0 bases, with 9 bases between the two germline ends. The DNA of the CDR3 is TGTGCCAGCAGTTACTCTCCATTAAGCTCCTATAATTCACCCCTCCACTTT. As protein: CASSYSPLSSYNSPLHF.

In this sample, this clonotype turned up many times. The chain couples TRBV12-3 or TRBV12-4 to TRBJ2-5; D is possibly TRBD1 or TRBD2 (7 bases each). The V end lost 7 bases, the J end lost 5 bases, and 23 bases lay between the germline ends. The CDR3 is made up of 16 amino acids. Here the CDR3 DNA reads TGTGCCAGCACCCCCGGAACAGGGGAGGGAAGGGAGACCCAGTACTTC. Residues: CASTPGTGEGRETQYF.

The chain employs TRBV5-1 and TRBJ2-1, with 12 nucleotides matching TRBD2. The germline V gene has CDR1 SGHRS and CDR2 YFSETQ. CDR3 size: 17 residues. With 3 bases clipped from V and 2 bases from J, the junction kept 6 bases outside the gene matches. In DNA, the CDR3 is TGCGCCAGCAGCTATGGACTAGCGGGATGGACCTACAATGAGCAGTTCTTC. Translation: CASSYGLAGWTYNEQFF.

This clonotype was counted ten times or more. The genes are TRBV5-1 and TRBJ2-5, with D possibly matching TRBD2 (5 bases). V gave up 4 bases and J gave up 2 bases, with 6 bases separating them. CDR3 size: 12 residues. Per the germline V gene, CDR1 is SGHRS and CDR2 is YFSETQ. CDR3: CASSREQETQYF. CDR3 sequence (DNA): TGCGCCAGCAGCCGGGAACAAGAGACCCAGTACTTC. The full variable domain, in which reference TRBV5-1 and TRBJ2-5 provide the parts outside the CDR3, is KAGVTQTPRYLIKTRGQQVTLSCSPISGHRSVSWYQQTPGQGLQFLFEYFSETQRNKGNFPGRFSGRQFSNSRSEMNVSTLELGDSALYLCASSREQETQYFGPGTRLLVL.

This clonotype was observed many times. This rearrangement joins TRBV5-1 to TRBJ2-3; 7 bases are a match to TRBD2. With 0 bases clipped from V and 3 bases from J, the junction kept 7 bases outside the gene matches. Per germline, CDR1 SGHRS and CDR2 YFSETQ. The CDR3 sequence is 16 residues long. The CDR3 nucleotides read TGCGCCAGCAGCTTGGTTAAGGGAGGGGATACAGATACGCAGTATTTT. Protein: CASSLVKGGDTDTQYF.

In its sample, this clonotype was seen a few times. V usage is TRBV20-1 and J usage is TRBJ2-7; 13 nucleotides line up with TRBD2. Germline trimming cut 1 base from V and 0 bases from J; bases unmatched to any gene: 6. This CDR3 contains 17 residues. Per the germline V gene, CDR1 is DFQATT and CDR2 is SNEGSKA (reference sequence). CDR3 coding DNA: TGCAGTGCTAGAGCGCTGGGACTAGCGGGGATCTCCTACGAGCAGTACTTC. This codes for CSARALGLAGISYEQYF.

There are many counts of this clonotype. The CDR3 loop is CASSKGGGGPYEQYF. The CDR3 DNA sequence: TGTGCCAGCAGCAAGGGGGGGGGCGGCCCCTACGAGCAGTACTTC. The chain recombines TRBV9 with TRBJ2-7; a weak D match, TRBD2 (7 bases). The length of the CDR3 is 15 residues. V lost 4 bases to trimming and J lost 2 bases, with 16 bases between them. The germline V gene has CDR1 SGDLS and CDR2 YYNGEE.

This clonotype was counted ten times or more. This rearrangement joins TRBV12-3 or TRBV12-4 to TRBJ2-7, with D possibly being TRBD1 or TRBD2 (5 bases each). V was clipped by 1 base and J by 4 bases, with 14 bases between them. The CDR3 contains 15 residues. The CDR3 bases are TGTGCCAGCAGTTTAGGGCCGGGGACGGGGTACGAGCAGTACTTC. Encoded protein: CASSLGPGTGYEQYF.

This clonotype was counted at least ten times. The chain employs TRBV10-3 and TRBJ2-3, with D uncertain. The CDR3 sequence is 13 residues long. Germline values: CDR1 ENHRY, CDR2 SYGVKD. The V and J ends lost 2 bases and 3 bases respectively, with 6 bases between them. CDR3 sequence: CAISEDETDTQYF. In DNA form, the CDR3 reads TGTGCCATCAGTGAGGACGAGACAGATACGCAGTATTTT.

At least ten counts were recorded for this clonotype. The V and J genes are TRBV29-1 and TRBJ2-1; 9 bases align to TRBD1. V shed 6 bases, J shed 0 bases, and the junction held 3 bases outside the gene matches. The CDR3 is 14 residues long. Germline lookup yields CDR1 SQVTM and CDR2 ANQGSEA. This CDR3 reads CSVPGQGSYNEQFF. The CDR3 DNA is TGCAGCGTCCCGGGACAGGGCTCCTACAATGAGCAGTTCTTC.

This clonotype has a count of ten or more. CDR3 DNA: TGTGCCAGCAGTTTATTAGCCAGCGGGATCAATGAGCAGTTCTTC. This sequence encodes CASSLLASGINEQFF. The V and J genes are TRBV27 and TRBJ2-1; 7 nucleotides line up with TRBD2. CDR1 is MNHEY, CDR2 SMNVEV, per germline (reference sequence). With V trimmed by 1 base and J by 6 bases, 6 bases remained unmatched. The CDR3 is 15 amino acids.

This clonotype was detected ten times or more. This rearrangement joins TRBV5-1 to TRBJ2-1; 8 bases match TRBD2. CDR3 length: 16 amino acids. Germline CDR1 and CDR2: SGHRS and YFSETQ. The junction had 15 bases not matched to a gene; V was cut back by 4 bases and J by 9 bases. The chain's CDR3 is CASSAVPGGPGGEQFF. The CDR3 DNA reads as TGCGCCAGCAGCGCGGTCCCGGGAGGGCCTGGTGGTGAGCAGTTCTTC.

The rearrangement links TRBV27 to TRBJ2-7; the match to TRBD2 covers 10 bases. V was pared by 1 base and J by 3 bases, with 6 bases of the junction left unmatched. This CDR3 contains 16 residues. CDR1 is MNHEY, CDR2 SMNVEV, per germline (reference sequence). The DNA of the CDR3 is TGTGCCAGCAGTTTATATCACGAGCGGGAGGGCTACGAGCAGTACTTC. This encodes CASSLYHEREGYEQYF.

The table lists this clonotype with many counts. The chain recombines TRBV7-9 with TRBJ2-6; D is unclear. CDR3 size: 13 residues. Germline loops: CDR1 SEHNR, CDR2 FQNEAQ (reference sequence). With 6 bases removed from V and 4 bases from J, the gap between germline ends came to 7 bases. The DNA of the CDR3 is TGTGCCAGCAGTGAGGTGGGGGCCAACGTCCTGACTTTC. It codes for CASSEVGANVLTF. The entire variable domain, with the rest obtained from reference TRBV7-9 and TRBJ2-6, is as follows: DTGVSQNPRHKITKRGQNVTFRCDPISEHNRLYWYRQTLGQGPEFLTYFQNEAQLEKSRLLSDRFSAERPKGSFSTLEIQRTEQGDSAMYLCASSEVGANVLTFGAGSRLTVL.

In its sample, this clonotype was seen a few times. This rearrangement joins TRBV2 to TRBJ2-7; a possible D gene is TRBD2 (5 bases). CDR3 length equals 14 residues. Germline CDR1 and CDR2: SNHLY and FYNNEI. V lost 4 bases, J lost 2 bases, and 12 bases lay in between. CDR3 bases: TGTGCCAGCAGTGGCTCGACTATTCCCTACGAGCAGTACTTC. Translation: CASSGSTIPYEQYF.

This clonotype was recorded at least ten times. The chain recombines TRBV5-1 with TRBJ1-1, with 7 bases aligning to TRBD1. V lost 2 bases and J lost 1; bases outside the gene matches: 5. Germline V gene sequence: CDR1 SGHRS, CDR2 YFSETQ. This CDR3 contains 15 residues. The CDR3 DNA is TGCGCCAGCAGCTTACAGGGGACGGGGAACACTGAAGCTTTCTTT. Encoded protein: CASSLQGTGNTEAFF.